This T cell receptor beta chain stems from a study of T cell responses to AZD1222 COVID-19 vaccine. Study-level findings and limits: The span of vaccine-associated CD4 TCRs extended across spike, with dominance at 160-218 and 743-854.

Sequencing used immunoSEQ multiplex PCR; TCRdb keeps in-frame clones, though not all of them. The sample gives about 86,000 clones, approximately 80% of which show up once; roughly 21% is in the top ten. Note on this clone: Its antigen is undetermined.

The CDR3 is 15 amino acids. Germline assignment: CDR1 SGHNT and CDR2 YYREEE (reference sequence). The V gene lost 1 base and the J gene lost 4 bases, with 14 bases spanning the gap. The clonotype originates from an adult in good health. The chain joins TRBV5-4 to TRBJ1-1; possible D gene TRBD1, 6 bases. The sequencing here drew on peripheral blood, taken on day 0 of AZD1222 vaccination. The CDR3 sequence is CASSLRQAEGTEAFF. The CDR3 DNA sequence: TGTGCCAGCAGCTTGAGACAGGCCGAAGGCACTGAAGCTTTCTTT.